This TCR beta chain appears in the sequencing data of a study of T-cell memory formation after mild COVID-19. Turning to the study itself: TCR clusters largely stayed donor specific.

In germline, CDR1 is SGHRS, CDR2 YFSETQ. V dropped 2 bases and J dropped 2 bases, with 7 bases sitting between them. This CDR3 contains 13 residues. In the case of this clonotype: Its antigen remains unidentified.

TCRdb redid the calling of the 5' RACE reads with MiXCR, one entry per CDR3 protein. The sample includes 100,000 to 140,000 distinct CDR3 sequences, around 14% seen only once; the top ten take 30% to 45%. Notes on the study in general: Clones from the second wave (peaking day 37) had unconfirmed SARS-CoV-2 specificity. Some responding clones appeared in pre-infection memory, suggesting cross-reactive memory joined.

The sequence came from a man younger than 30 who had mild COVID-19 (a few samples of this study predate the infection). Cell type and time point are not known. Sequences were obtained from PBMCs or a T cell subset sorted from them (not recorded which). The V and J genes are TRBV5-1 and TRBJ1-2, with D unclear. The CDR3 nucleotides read TGCGCCAGCAGCTTCGACAAGAACTATGGCTACACCTTC. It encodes CASSFDKNYGYTF.